Listed below are T cell receptor beta chains from one sample, sequenced in a study of T cell responses to AZD1222 COVID-19 vaccine. Clones were read by immunoSEQ multiplex PCR, and TCRdb kept only the in-frame ones, dropping some. The sample has 55,000 to 75,000 clones, less than 85% seen once. Sequences were derived from peripheral blood, sampled on day 0 of AZD1222 vaccination. Receptors originate from an adult in good health. CDR3s include the opening cysteine and the closing phenylalanine or tryptophan. D genes are given only for firm matches. Clone sizes are given selectively: once, few, many, or a class where the clone is expanded.

TRBJ1-5 NA TRBV6-5 NA TGTGCCAGCAGGCCCAGGGTATGGAATCGGCCCCAGCATTTT CASRPRVWNRPQHF
TRBJ2-4 TRBD1 TRBV6-5 NA TGTGCCAGCAGTTACGCAGGGGGCTCCAAAAACATTCAGTACTTC CASSYAGGSKNIQYF
TRBJ2-1 NA TRBV19 few TGTGCCAGTAGTATAGATCGCTGGGATGAGCAGTTCTTC CASSIDRWDEQFF
TRBJ1-5 NA TRBV28 NA TGTGCCACCCAAGAGGGGAATCAGCCCCAGCATTTT CATQEGNQPQHF
TRBJ2-2 NA TRBV7-9 NA TGTGCCAGCAGCTCCCACGGGGAGCTGTTTTTT CASSSHGELFF
TRBJ1-1 NA TRBV2 NA TGTGCCAGCAGTGATTGGCAGATGAACACTGAAGCTTTCTTT CASSDWQMNTEAFF
TRBJ1-5 NA TRBV6-5 NA TGTGCCAGCACAGTCGGGGTTTGGAGCAATCAGCCCCAGCATTTT CASTVGVWSNQPQHF
TRBJ2-3 TRBD2 TRBV5-1 once TGCGCCAGCAGCGTTGGACTAGTGGGAGATACGCAGTATTTT CASSVGLVGDTQYF
TRBJ1-1 NA TRBV2 NA TGTGCCAGCATGCGGTTGTGGGGGAACACTGAAGCTTTCTTT CASMRLWGNTEAFF
TRBJ1-2 NA TRBV6-1 NA TGTGCCAGCAGTGAAGGGACCGGTGAGGGCTATGGCTACACCTTC CASSEGTGEGYGYTF
TRBJ1-2 TRBD1 TRBV9 NA TGTGCCAGCAGCCTCCCAGGGGGGGGAAATGGCTACACCTTC CASSLPGGGNGYTF